The TCR beta chain under discussion was sequenced for a study of T cells in Graves' hyperthyroidism and ophthalmopathy. Regions amplified from RNA transcripts were the TCR beta CDR3 regions. Carried out on the TCR CDR3, a first-round RT-PCR used the HTBI primer set. TCRdb re-called the multiplex PCR reads through MiXCR, storing one row per CDR3 protein. Of approximately 520,000 distinct CDR3 sequences listed, around 21% are singletons. Each diagnosis was grounded in clinical symptoms, serum thyroxine and TRAb, thyroid ultrasound, and orbital computed tomography. This clonotype was recorded a few times. Its antigen is currently unknown. The CDR3 is 12 amino acids. Per germline, CDR1 SQVTM and CDR2 ANQGSEA. V lost 4 bases and J 4 bases, leaving 7 bases between the germline ends. Notes on the study in general: A 13 V-J model separated ophthalmopathy from stable hyperthyroidism.

Sequenced material: blood. The chain is built from TRBV29-1 and TRBJ2-2; D unresolved. This receptor was taken from a man aged 18 to 30 with Graves' hyperthyroidism. CDR3 bases: TGCAGCGTTGTCAACAGCACCGGGGAGCTGTTTTTT. Protein product: CSVVNSTGELFF.